This T cell receptor (beta chain) was identified in a study of blood T cell repertoires in COVID-19. Looked up from germline, CDR1 is SEHNR and CDR2 is FQNEAQ (reference sequence). The CDR3 consists of 17 residues. V trimming: 5 bases; J trimming: 7 bases; junction bases outside the gene matches: 9. This clone was seen a few times. The data were produced by immunoSEQ multiplex PCR, yet TCRdb's version contains in-frame clones alone and is incomplete. The sample has about 140,000 clones; about three quarters are singletons. Input material: PBMCs or T cells enriched from blood (not recorded which). The receptor comes from a woman between 45 and 65 years old who had recovered from COVID-19. This chain connects TRBV7-9 to TRBJ2-1; 15 nucleotides match TRBD2. The CDR3, as DNA: TGTGCCAGCAGCGTGATCGGACTAGCGGGAGGGCCGAATGAGCAGTTCTTC. Translation: CASSVIGLAGGPNEQFF.